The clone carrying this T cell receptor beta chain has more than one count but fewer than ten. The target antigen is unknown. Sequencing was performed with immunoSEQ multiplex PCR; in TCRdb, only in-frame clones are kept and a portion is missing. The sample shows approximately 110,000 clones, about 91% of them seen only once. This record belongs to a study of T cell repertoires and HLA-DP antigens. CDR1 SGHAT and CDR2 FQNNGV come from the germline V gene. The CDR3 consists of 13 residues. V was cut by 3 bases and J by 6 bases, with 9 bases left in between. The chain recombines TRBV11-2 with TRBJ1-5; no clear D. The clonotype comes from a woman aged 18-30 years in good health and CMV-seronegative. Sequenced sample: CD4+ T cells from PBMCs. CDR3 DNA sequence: TGTGCCAGCAGCTTGGCGGCTTCTCAGCCCCAGCATTTT. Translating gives CASSLAASQPQHF.